These 6 T cell receptor beta chains were sequenced from one sample in a study of cytomegalovirus exposure and HLA in healthy donors. Sequencing used immunoSEQ multiplex PCR; TCRdb keeps in-frame clones, though not all of them. The profile shows roughly 230,000 clones, about 92% of them singletons. Material for sequencing was PBMCs. These receptors were obtained from a woman in her 30s in good health and CMV-seronegative.

The V gene is TRBV30, the J gene TRBJ2-1; perhaps TRBD2 as D (6 bases). Germline V CDR1 and CDR2: GTSNPN, SVGIG (reference sequence). The V end was cut by 0 bases, the J end by 10 bases, with 7 bases between. This CDR3 is 11 amino acids long. For the CDR3, the DNA is TGTGCCTGGAGTGTGGCGGGAGAGCAGTTCTTC. It yields the protein CAWSVAGEQFF.

This clone appeared a single time. The chain links TRBV11-3 to TRBJ2-7, with D possibly TRBD2 on 5 matching bases. Trimming shortened V by 5 bases and J by 3 bases, and 26 bases separated the two germline ends. CDR1 SGHNT and CDR2 YENEEA come from the germline V gene. The CDR3 is made up of 18 amino acids. CDR3 DNA sequence: TGTGCCAGCAGCCCGTTTGGAGGTTTGGGCGCGGGTGTCTACGAGCAGTACTTC. The encoded protein is CASSPFGGLGAGVYEQYF. The full variable domain, with the rest looked up from reference TRBV11-3 and TRBJ2-7, is EAGVVQSPRYKIIEKKQPVAFWCNPISGHNTLYWYLQNLGQGPELLIRYENEEAVDDSQLPKDRFSAERLKGVDSTLKIQPAELGDSAVYLCASSPFGGLGAGVYEQYFGPGTRLTVT.

The chain links TRBV29-1 to TRBJ1-2; the match to TRBD1 covers 8 bases. Germline V gene lookup returns CDR1 SQVTM and CDR2 ANQGSEA. The CDR3 consists of 12 residues. Trimming removed 3 bases from V and 6 bases from J; junction bases left unmatched: 3. The CDR3 DNA reads as TGCAGCGTTGACAGGGGGCATAATGGCTACACCTTC. This codes for CSVDRGHNGYTF. Full variable domain (missing parts from reference TRBV29-1 and TRBJ1-2): SAVISQKPSRDICQRGTSLTIQCQVDSQVTMMFWYRQQPGQSLTLIATANQGSEATYESGFVIDKFPISRPNLTFSTLTVSNMSPEDSSIYLCSVDRGHNGYTFGSGTRLTVV.

The chain carries TRBV28 and TRBJ2-7; 8 bases line up with TRBD1. The CDR3 spans 14 residues. The J segment lost 4 bases and the V segment lost 4 bases, leaving 6 bases of the junction unmatched. Germline assignment: CDR1 MDHEN and CDR2 SYDVKM. CDR3 in amino acids: CASSWTGFLYEQYF. The CDR3 DNA reads TGTGCCAGCAGTTGGACAGGGTTTTTATACGAGCAGTACTTC. Full variable domain (rest looked up from reference TRBV28 and TRBJ2-7): DVKVTQSSRYLVKRTGEKVFLECVQDMDHENMFWYRQDPGLGLRLIYFSYDVKMKEKGDIPEGYSVSREKKERFSLILESASTNQTSMYLCASSWTGFLYEQYFGPGTRLTVT.

V gene TRBV19 combines with J gene TRBJ2-7, with 7 bases that match TRBD2. With V trimmed by 4 bases and J by 1 base, 4 bases remained unmatched. The CDR3 is 14 residues long. Germline V gives CDR1 LNHDA, CDR2 SQIVND (reference sequence). Here the CDR3 DNA reads TGTGCCAGTAGTACCCTAGCGGAATCCTACGAGCAGTACTTC. It is translated as CASSTLAESYEQYF.

V usage is TRBV11-2 and J usage is TRBJ2-5; D possibly corresponds to TRBD1 (5 bases). Between the trimmed V and J ends, which lost 5 bases and 1 base, there was a span of 8 bases. The CDR3 extends over 13 amino acids. Germline lookup yields CDR1 SGHAT and CDR2 FQNNGV. CDR3 sequence reads: CASSPGIQETQYF. The CDR3 region has the DNA TGTGCCAGCAGCCCAGGGATCCAAGAGACCCAGTACTTC. Combining the CDR3 with reference TRBV11-2 and TRBJ2-5 gives the whole variable domain EAGVAQSPRYKIIEKRQSVAFWCNPISGHATLYWYQQILGQGPKLLIQFQNNGVVDDSQLPKDRFSAERLKGVDSTLKIQPAKLEDSAVYLCASSPGIQETQYFGPGTRLLVL.